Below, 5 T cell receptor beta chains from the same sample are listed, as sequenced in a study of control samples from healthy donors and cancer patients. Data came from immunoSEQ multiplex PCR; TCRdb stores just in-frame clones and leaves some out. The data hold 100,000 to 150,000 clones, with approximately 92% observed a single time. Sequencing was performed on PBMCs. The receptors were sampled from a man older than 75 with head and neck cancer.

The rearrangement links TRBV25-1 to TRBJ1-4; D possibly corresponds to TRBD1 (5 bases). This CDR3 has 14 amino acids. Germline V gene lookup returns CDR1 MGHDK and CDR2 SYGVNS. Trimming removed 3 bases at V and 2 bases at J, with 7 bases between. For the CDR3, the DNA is TGTGCCAGCAGTGACTGGGGGACTAATGAAAAACTGTTTTTT. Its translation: CASSDWGTNEKLFF.

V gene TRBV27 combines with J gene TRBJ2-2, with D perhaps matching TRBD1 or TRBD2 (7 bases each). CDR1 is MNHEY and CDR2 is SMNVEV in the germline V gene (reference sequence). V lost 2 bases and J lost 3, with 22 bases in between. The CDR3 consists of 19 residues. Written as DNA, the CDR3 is TGTGCCAGCAGTTTAAGGACTAGGGGGCTCCTAAAGGACACCGGGGAGCTGTTTTTT. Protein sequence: CASSLRTRGLLKDTGELFF.

CDR3 sequence reads: CASSQDVGVGSPLHF. The CDR3 nucleotides read TGCGCCAGCAGCCAAGATGTCGGTGTTGGGTCACCCCTCCACTTT. The rearrangement links TRBV4-1 to TRBJ1-6; D uncertain. Germline V gene sequence: CDR1 MGHRA, CDR2 YSYEKL. The V end lost 0 bases, the J end lost 10 bases, and 13 bases lay between the germline ends. CDR3 length: 15 amino acids.

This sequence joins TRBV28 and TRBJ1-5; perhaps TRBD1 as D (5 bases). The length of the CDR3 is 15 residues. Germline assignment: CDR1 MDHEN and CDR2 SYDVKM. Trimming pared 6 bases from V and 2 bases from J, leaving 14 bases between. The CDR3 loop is CASRRQGGGNQPQHF. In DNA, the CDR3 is TGTGCCAGCAGGCGGCAGGGAGGAGGCAATCAGCCCCAGCATTTT.

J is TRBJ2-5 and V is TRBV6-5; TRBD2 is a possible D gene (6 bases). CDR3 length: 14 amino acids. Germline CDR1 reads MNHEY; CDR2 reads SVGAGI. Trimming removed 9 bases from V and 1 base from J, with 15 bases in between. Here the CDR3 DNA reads TGTGCCAGACGAGATGGGGGGAGCCAAGAGACCCAGTACTTC. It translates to CARRDGGSQETQYF.